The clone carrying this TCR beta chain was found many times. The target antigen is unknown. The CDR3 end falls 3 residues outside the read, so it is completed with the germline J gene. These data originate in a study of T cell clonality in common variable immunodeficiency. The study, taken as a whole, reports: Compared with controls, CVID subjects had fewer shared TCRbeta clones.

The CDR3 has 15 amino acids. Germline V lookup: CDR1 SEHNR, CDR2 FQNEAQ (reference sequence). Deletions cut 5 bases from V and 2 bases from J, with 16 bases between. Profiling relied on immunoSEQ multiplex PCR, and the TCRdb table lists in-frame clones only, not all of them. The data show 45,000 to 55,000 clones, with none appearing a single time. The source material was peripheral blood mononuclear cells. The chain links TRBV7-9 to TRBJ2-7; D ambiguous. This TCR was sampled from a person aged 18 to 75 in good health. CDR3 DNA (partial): TGTGCCAGCAGCGGCAGTGGAGCGTCAACCTACGAG. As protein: CASSGSGASTYE. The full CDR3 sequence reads CASSGSGASTYEQYF. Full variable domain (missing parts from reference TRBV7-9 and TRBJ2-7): DTGVSQNPRHKITKRGQNVTFRCDPISEHNRLYWYRQTLGQGPEFLTYFQNEAQLEKSRLLSDRFSAERPKGSFSTLEIQRTEQGDSAMYLCASSGSGASTYEQYFGPGTRLTVT.